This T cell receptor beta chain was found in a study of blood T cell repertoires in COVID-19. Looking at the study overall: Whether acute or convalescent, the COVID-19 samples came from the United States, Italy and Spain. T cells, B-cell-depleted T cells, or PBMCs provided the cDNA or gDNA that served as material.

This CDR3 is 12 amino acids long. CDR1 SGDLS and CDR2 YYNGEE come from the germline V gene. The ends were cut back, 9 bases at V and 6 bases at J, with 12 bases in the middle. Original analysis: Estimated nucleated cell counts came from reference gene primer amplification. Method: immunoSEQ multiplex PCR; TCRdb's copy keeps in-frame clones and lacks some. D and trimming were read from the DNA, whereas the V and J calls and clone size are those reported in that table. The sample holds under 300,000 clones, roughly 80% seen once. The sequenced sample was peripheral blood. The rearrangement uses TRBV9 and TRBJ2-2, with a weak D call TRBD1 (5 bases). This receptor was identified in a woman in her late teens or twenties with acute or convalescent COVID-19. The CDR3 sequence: CATSVGAGELFF. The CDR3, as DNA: TGTGCCACTTCCGTAGGGGCCGGGGAGCTGTTTTTT.